These 19 T cell receptor beta chains came from one sample sequenced in a study of blood T cells in healthy people across ages. A second PCR, run for about 7 to 11 cycles, used a sample-barcoded 5' primer plus a J-beta primer mix. In TCRdb, the 5' RACE reads were re-called with MiXCR into one record per CDR3 protein. The table records hundreds of thousands of distinct CDR3 sequences, roughly 44% of them present only once. The sequenced material came from blood. The receptors come from an older woman in good health.

The genes are TRBV2 and TRBJ2-7; TRBD1 is a possible D gene (5 bases). The CDR3 covers 17 residues. The germline gives CDR1 SNHLY, CDR2 FYNNEI. Trimming removed 2 bases from V and 2 bases from J, with 19 bases in between. CDR3 protein: CASSEPPKGMGTYEQYF. CDR3 in DNA: TGTGCCAGCAGTGAACCTCCTAAGGGGATGGGGACCTACGAGCAGTACTTC.

This rearrangement joins TRBV3-1 to TRBJ2-1, with a possible D match to TRBD2 (5 bases). This CDR3 has 13 residues. Trimming removed 0 bases at V and 12 bases at J, with 12 bases between. Germline assignment: CDR1 LGHDT and CDR2 YNNKEL (reference sequence). DNA of the CDR3: TGTGCCAGCAGCCAAGAGCACAGAGGGAGGCAGTTCTTC. It encodes CASSQEHRGRQFF.

This chain links TRBV5-1 with TRBJ2-3; 12 bases line up with TRBD2. The CDR3 runs to 17 residues. The ends lost 3 bases at V and 1 base at J; junction bases unmatched: 6. Germline loops: CDR1 SGHRS, CDR2 YFSETQ. The CDR3, as DNA: TGCGCCAGCAGCTCGATGACTAGCGGGGGAGGCACAGATACGCAGTATTTT. This sequence encodes CASSSMTSGGGTDTQYF.

The rearrangement uses TRBV20-1 and TRBJ1-1; perhaps TRBD1 as D (5 bases). The CDR3 runs 14 residues. The ends were cut back, 0 bases at V and 0 bases at J, with 8 bases in the middle. The germline CDR1 and CDR2 sequences are DFQATT and SNEGSKA (reference sequence). Here the CDR3 reads CSARDWGMNTEAFF. The CDR3 nucleotides read TGCAGTGCTAGAGATTGGGGGATGAACACTGAAGCTTTCTTT.

The chain recombines TRBV6-1 with TRBJ2-5; tentatively, D is TRBD1 (5 bases). CDR3 length: 12 residues. Germline V CDR1 and CDR2: MNHNS, SASEGT. Trimming pared 5 bases from V and 11 bases from J, leaving 15 bases between. This CDR3 is CASSLDINEQYF. The CDR3 DNA follows: TGTGCCAGCAGTTTGGACATAAATGAGCAGTACTTC.

V is TRBV29-1 and J is TRBJ2-7, with 11 bases fitting TRBD1. The trim removed 6 bases at V and 3 bases at J, leaving 1 base unmatched. CDR3 length equals 12 residues. Germline loops: CDR1 SQVTM, CDR2 ANQGSEA. The CDR3 sequence is CSVGTGGYEQYF. The CDR3 region has the DNA TGCAGCGTCGGGACAGGGGGCTACGAGCAGTACTTC.

This clonotype was seen a single time. The J gene is TRBJ1-6, the V gene TRBV5-8, with D possibly TRBD1 on 6 matching bases. Trimming took off 2 bases at V and 7 bases at J, with 13 bases between the two ends. Germline V gene lookup returns CDR1 SGHTS and CDR2 YDEGEE. The CDR3 totals 15 residues. CDR3 residues: CASSLHGTPNSPLHF. The CDR3 bases are TGTGCCAGCAGCTTACACGGGACACCCAATTCACCCCTCCACTTT.

This sequence joins TRBV24-1 and TRBJ2-1; TRBD2 matches at 10 bases. This CDR3 region has 13 residues. The germline gives CDR1 KGHDR, CDR2 SFDVKD. Germline trimming cut 7 bases from V and 5 bases from J; bases unmatched to any gene: 1. The CDR3 reads CATSTSGNNEQFF. CDR3 DNA sequence: TGTGCCACCAGCACTAGCGGGAACAATGAGCAGTTCTTC.

The chain has TRBV4-2 and TRBJ1-3; D gene ambiguous. CDR1 and CDR2 from the germline V gene are LGHNA and YNFKEQ. The ends were cut back, 0 bases at V and 0 bases at J, with 9 bases in the middle. This CDR3 region has 16 residues. The CDR3 bases are TGTGCCAGCAGCCAAGATATATCGATCTCTGGAAACACCATATATTTT. It yields the protein CASSQDISISGNTIYF.

This clonotype was detected a few times. The chain employs TRBV4-2 and TRBJ2-7, with D hard to call. CDR3 length: 12 amino acids. Germline CDR1 is LGHNA and CDR2 is YNFKEQ. V was cut by 0 bases and J by 5 bases, with 5 bases left in between. The CDR3: CASSQESDEQYF. For the CDR3, the DNA is TGTGCCAGCAGCCAAGAAAGCGACGAGCAGTACTTC.

The chain links TRBV7-2 to TRBJ2-7, with D possibly TRBD1 on 6 matching bases. Per germline, CDR1 SGHTA and CDR2 FQGNSA. This CDR3 is built from 15 residues. Between the trimmed V and J ends, which lost 3 bases and 1 base, there was a span of 13 bases. The CDR3, as DNA: TGTGCCAGCAGCTTTGTAGGGGGTGGGTCCTACGAGCAGTACTTC. Protein product: CASSFVGGGSYEQYF. Full variable domain (remainder filled in from reference TRBV7-2 and TRBJ2-7): GAGVSQSPSNKVTEKGKDVELRCDPISGHTALYWYRQSLGQGLEFLIYFQGNSAPDKSGLPSDRFSAERTGGSVSTLTIQRTQQEDSAVYLCASSFVGGGSYEQYFGPGTRLTVT.

In this sample, this clonotype turned up a few times. The J gene is TRBJ1-2, the V gene TRBV7-9; D perhaps matches TRBD1 (6 bases). V shed 11 bases and J shed 6 bases, with 16 bases lying between them. Germline V lookup: CDR1 SEHNR, CDR2 FQNEAQ (reference sequence). This CDR3 comprises 12 residues. The CDR3, as DNA: TGTGCCGCGGGCGGGGGGCACGATGGCTACACCTTC. Protein: CAAGGGHDGYTF.

The chain employs TRBV19 and TRBJ2-1, with 9 nucleotides matching TRBD1. The DNA end is more similar to TRBJ2-7, so the J call may be wrong. Per germline, CDR1 LNHDA and CDR2 SQIVND (reference sequence). The CDR3 sequence is 15 residues long. Here the CDR3 DNA reads TGTGCCAGTAGTATAGGGGGACAGGGCTACAATGAGCAGTACTTC. Its protein is CASSIGGQGYNEQYF.

Comments on this clonotype: At one end the junction does not follow the germline gene, possibly because of a read error. V and J are TRBV13 and TRBJ2-5; TRBD2 matches at 8 bases. This CDR3 comprises 15 residues. CDR1 is PRHDT, CDR2 FYEKMQ, per germline (reference sequence). The CDR3 DNA reads as TGTGCCGGCAGCACCGGAACTCTAGCGGGAGAGACCCAGTACTTC. This codes for CAGSTGTLAGETQYF.

For this clonotype: The junction does not match germline at one end; this may be a read error. This rearrangement joins TRBV29-1 to TRBJ2-7, with unresolved D. The length of the CDR3 is 14 residues. Germline lookup yields CDR1 SQVTM and CDR2 ANQGSEA. The CDR3 loop is CSVGGASASCEQYF. CDR3 nucleotides: TGCAGCGTTGGTGGAGCGAGCGCCTCCTGCGAGCAGTACTTC.

This clonotype was counted ten times or more. Being one base from a much bigger clone, this may be a read error. This chain links TRBV9 with TRBJ2-7; D possibly matches TRBD1 or TRBD2 (7 bases each). Germline V lookup: CDR1 SGDLS, CDR2 YYNGEE. V was pared by 0 bases and J by 7 bases, with 17 bases between. The CDR3 has 15 amino acids. The CDR3: CASSVARQGGGEQYF. CDR3 nucleotides: TGTGCCAGCAGCGTAGCTCGACAGGGAGGGGGGGAGCAGTACTTC.

This clonotype was detected only a few times. The V call is TRBV12-3 or TRBV12-4, the J call TRBJ1-2; 8 bases fit TRBD1. V lost 11 bases and J lost 8; bases outside the gene matches: 10. The CDR3 loop spans 12 amino acids. CDR3 in DNA: TGTGCCTCTTCGGACAGGGCTTACGGCTACACCTTC. This translates into CASSDRAYGYTF.

A few counts support this clonotype. The chain has TRBV13 and TRBJ1-1; 7 bases are shared with TRBD1. Trimming at V came to 5 bases and at J to 5 bases, leaving 14 bases not matched to a gene. Looked up from germline, CDR1 is PRHDT and CDR2 is FYEKMQ (reference sequence). The CDR3 is 16 amino acids. CDR3 amino acids: CASSKLMTGQETEAFF. In DNA, the CDR3 is TGTGCCAGCAGCAAACTGATGACAGGGCAAGAGACTGAAGCTTTCTTT. The variable domain in full, completed from reference TRBV13 and TRBJ1-1, reads AAGVIQSPRHLIKEKRETATLKCYPIPRHDTVYWYQQGPGQDPQFLISFYEKMQSDKGSIPDRFSAQQFSDYHSELNMSSLELGDSALYFCASSKLMTGQETEAFFGQGTRLTVV.

This clonotype turned up a few times. J is TRBJ2-3 and V is TRBV29-1, with D hard to call. Trimming stripped 4 bases from V and 4 bases from J, with 9 bases between. Germline assignment: CDR1 SQVTM and CDR2 ANQGSEA. CDR3 length: 12 residues. The CDR3: CSVVAVSDTQYF. The CDR3 bases are TGCAGCGTTGTTGCGGTCTCAGATACGCAGTATTTT.